The T cell receptor (beta chain) described here comes from a study of blood T cell repertoires in COVID-19. Study-level information: T cells, B-cell-depleted T cells, or PBMCs provided the cDNA or gDNA that served as material.

Original processing notes: Cell counts per sample came from amplifying reference gene primers. The assay was immunoSEQ multiplex PCR, and TCRdb's table has in-frame clones only and misses some. Clone size and the V and J calls come from that table; the DNA yielded D and trimming. The sample carries about 210,000 clones, roughly 90% recorded once. CDR1 and CDR2 (germline): SQVTM, ANQGSEA. Trimming took off 2 bases at V and 0 bases at J, with 3 bases between the two ends. This CDR3 contains 12 residues. Sequencing was done on a sample of peripheral blood. J is TRBJ2-3 and V is TRBV29-1; D is unclear. The receptor was derived from a man between 65 and 85 years old with acute or convalescent COVID-19. CDR3 sequence reads: CSVETSTDTQYF. The CDR3 region has the DNA TGCAGCGTTGAAACTAGCACAGATACGCAGTATTTT.